The TCR beta chain under discussion was sequenced for a study of PD-1 blockade in classical Hodgkin lymphoma (dated by TCRdb to 2018 to 2021). General notes on the study: Nivolumab dosing was 3 mg/kg intravenously every 2 weeks, continuing until either disease progression or unacceptable toxicity. The study used TCR beta sequencing and CyTOF to define a peripheral blood immune signature of response to PD-1 blockade in classical Hodgkin lymphoma.

The Qiagen DNeasy kit was used to extract genomic DNA from unsorted PBMCs and from the negatively selected CD4+ and CD8+ fractions. TCR beta CDR3 regions were amplified by immunoSEQ multiplex PCR using primers annealing to V and J segments. Amplification bias was minimized using a synthetic immune receptor repertoire, and residual bias was removed computationally after sequencing. The paper's data handling went like this. Custom Python scripts were used to quantify repertoire diversity as the Shannon entropy index. Unsorted, CD4+ and CD8+ repertoires were examined separately, except in combined analyses, for which CD4+ and CD8+ sequences were merged in silico. A clone counted as expanded when the clone's frequency after treatment rose at least 2-fold relative to C1D1, and clones undetected at baseline were given a pseudocount of 0.5. Singleton clones were defined as clones with 0 or 1 copy at C1D1, and non-singleton clones were defined as clones with 2 or more copies. By matching protein sequences in sorted samples from the same patient, clones expanded in unsorted samples were annotated as CD4+, CD8+ or unknown. Wilcoxon tests on paired samples were used to test changes in diversity from C1D1 to C4D1. Held by TCRdb, this immuneACCESS table contains in-frame sequences only and omits some clones. Under half of the omission traces to an unresolved V gene where checked; the cause of the rest is unknown. The D gene and trimming were derived from the DNA, and the V and J assignments and clone size from that table. Across this sample there are 25,000 to 30,000 clones, with 78% seen only once. Clones ranked in the top ten supply 30% to 40% of the sample.

The germline V gene (reference sequence) yields LNHNV for CDR1 and YYDKDF for CDR2. From its cysteine to its phenylalanine, the CDR3 spans 19 amino acids. The read is trimmed to its CDR3 DNA, 57 bases read in frame from base 1. The junction carries 30 bases between V and J, which are trimmed by 5 bases and 4 bases respectively. The research as a whole found: Diversity was lower in patients who began nivolumab less than 1 year after ASCT, so these patients were left out of later analyses to avoid confounding by immune reconstitution. CD4+ but not CD8+ TCR diversity rose significantly by C4D1 (p=0.0027 vs p=0.16), most apparent in complete responders (p=0.02). The study was restricted to a single clinical trial cohort, and the causes of repertoire differences, possibly disease activity or prior therapy, were left undefined. Trial patients with a complete response had baseline diversity similar to that of newly diagnosed patients, while partial responders and progressors had significantly lower diversity. Baseline TCR diversity was reported to be lower in newly diagnosed patients than in healthy donors, and even lower in relapsed/refractory patients.

Comments on this clone: Which antigen it targets is not known. No base-level quality is on record; no much larger clone is a single base apart.

This sample's time point label indicates: cycle 2 day 1 (C2D1) of nivolumab. Every trial patient had relapsed following autologous stem cell transplantation, and prior brentuximab vedotin exposure was what differed among cohorts A, B and C. The trial cohort comprised some 60 patients with relapsed/refractory classical Hodgkin lymphoma whose best overall responses were complete response, partial response or progressive disease. Single-agent nivolumab was administered to trial patients in the multi-cohort phase II CheckMate 205 trial. An independent review committee assessed best overall response using the 2007 International Working Group response criteria. PBMCs from the trial were collected at three points: immediately before nivolumab initiation (C1D1), and during therapy at cycle 2 day 1 and cycle 4 day 1. Peripheral blood was collected in 8 mL Vacutainer Cell Preparation Tubes, from which PBMCs were isolated by centrifugation and then cryopreserved.

This sequence uses TRBV15 and TRBJ2-7, with the D gene not clear enough to name. The TCR was taken from a human donor with classical Hodgkin lymphoma. Sequencing was performed on peripheral blood mononuclear cells (PBMCs), taken before the second cycle of nivolumab. The CDR3 is CATSPDLFIYLGNFYEQYF. The bases read TGTGCCACCAGCCCAGACTTGTTCATATACCTGGGAAACTTTTACGAGCAGTACTTC.